The 11 T cell receptor beta chains below all came from one sample that was sequenced in a study of blood T cells in healthy people across ages (dated by TCRdb to 2015 to 2017). The library was generated by 5' RACE. This sample was sequenced with an Illumina HiSeq 2500. A second roughly 6 to 12 cycle PCR used a sample-barcoded 5' primer and a J-beta primer mix. In-frame beta chains were kept once TCRdb had trimmed the public reads at Q25 with fastp and called clones with MiXCR. Here each entry gathers all rows of one CDR3 protein and keeps the most common genes and DNA. This sample lists some 1.1 million distinct CDR3 sequences; roughly two fifths were detected once. The top ten constitute about an eighth of the sample. Sequencing was carried out using blood. The receptors come from a man aged 18-30 years in good health.

This clonotype was detected ten times or more. This chain uses TRBV20-1 with TRBJ2-5, with a weak D call TRBD2 (5 bases). Trimming cost V 0 bases and J 3 bases, with 8 bases left between them. Germline-derived CDR1 and CDR2 are DFQATT and SNEGSKA (reference sequence). The CDR3 covers 13 residues. In nucleotides, the CDR3 is TGCAGTGCTAGAGATTTGGGAGAAGAGACCCAGTACTTC. Amino acid sequence: CSARDLGEETQYF.

The genes are TRBV19 and TRBJ1-2; tentative D call: TRBD1 (6 bases). Germline CDR1 and CDR2: LNHDA and SQIVND (reference sequence). The CDR3 length is 14 residues. Trimming removed 6 bases at V and 5 bases at J, with 16 bases between. As DNA, the CDR3 is TGTGCCAGTAGGGACGGTACAGGGATTTATGGCTACACCTTC. Translated: CASRDGTGIYGYTF.

The J gene is TRBJ2-1, the V gene TRBV29-1; maybe TRBD2 (5 bases). The CDR3 covers 14 residues. Germline CDR1 reads SQVTM; CDR2 reads ANQGSEA. The germline V and J ends were trimmed by 6 bases and 0 bases, with 12 bases remaining between them. This CDR3 is CSVRLKSSYNEQFF. CDR3 coding DNA: TGCAGCGTCCGACTAAAAAGCTCCTACAATGAGCAGTTCTTC.

There are a few counts of this clonotype. This chain connects TRBV10-3 to TRBJ1-6; no definite D call. The CDR3 has 14 amino acids. The germline gives CDR1 ENHRY, CDR2 SYGVKD. Deletions cut 0 bases from V and 4 bases from J, with 4 bases between. CDR3 region: CAISESGYNSPLHF. The CDR3 DNA is TGTGCCATCAGTGAGTCGGGATATAATTCACCCCTCCACTTT.

The chain has TRBV2 and TRBJ2-1; no definite D call. In germline, CDR1 is SNHLY, CDR2 FYNNEI. CDR3 size: 14 residues. The ends were cut back, 4 bases at V and 4 bases at J, with 11 bases in the middle. CDR3 sequence (DNA): TGTGCCAGCAGTGTTGCCGAGGCATACAATGAGCAGTTCTTC. Translation: CASSVAEAYNEQFF.

This chain links TRBV12-3 or TRBV12-4 with TRBJ1-5; D is perhaps TRBD1 (6 bases). This CDR3 region has 14 residues. V lost 6 bases, J lost 5 bases, and 14 bases lay in between. The CDR3 protein is CASSPPGAHQPQHF. CDR3 in DNA: TGTGCCAGCAGCCCCCCGGGGGCACATCAGCCCCAGCATTTT.

This clonotype was detected many times. The V call is TRBV20-1, the J call TRBJ2-7; 14 nucleotides line up with TRBD2. This CDR3 is 19 amino acids long. Losses at the gene ends were 5 bases for V and 6 bases for J; bases not matched to a gene: 21. Germline CDR1 DFQATT, CDR2 SNEGSKA (reference sequence). This chain's CDR3 is CSAFDLTSGGASGLSEQYF. CDR3 coding DNA: TGCAGTGCTTTCGACCTGACTAGCGGGGGGGCGAGCGGGTTATCCGAGCAGTACTTC.

The chain recombines TRBV20-1 with TRBJ2-2; D possibly corresponds to TRBD1 (5 bases). V gave up 1 base and J gave up 9 bases, with 15 bases separating them. CDR1 and CDR2 from the germline V gene are DFQATT and SNEGSKA (reference sequence). The CDR3 runs to 14 residues. CDR3 sequence: CSARGTPVTRELFF. Written as DNA, the CDR3 is TGCAGTGCTAGAGGGACACCCGTGACCAGGGAGCTGTTTTTT.

This clonotype was seen only a few times. The V gene is TRBV6-1, the J gene TRBJ2-1; 10 positions agree with TRBD2. The junction had 2 bases not matched to a gene; V was cut back by 3 bases and J by 3 bases. CDR3 length equals 15 residues. Germline V lookup: CDR1 MNHNS, CDR2 SASEGT. The CDR3 protein is CASSDPSGGYNEQFF. In DNA, the CDR3 is TGTGCCAGCAGTGACCCTAGCGGGGGCTACAATGAGCAGTTCTTC.

In its sample, this clonotype was seen a few times. J is TRBJ2-1 and V is TRBV20-1; maybe TRBD2 (5 bases). This CDR3 spans 15 amino acids. V gave up 0 bases and J gave up 0 bases, with 9 bases separating them. Germline V gives CDR1 DFQATT, CDR2 SNEGSKA (reference sequence). The CDR3 region is CSARDRTSSYNEQFF. CDR3 nucleotide sequence: TGCAGTGCTAGAGATCGTACTAGCTCCTACAATGAGCAGTTCTTC.

This clonotype was observed a few times. V gene TRBV2 combines with J gene TRBJ2-7; possibly TRBD2 for D (6 bases). Germline V gene data show CDR1 as SNHLY and CDR2 as FYNNEI. The CDR3 runs 13 residues. V dropped 6 bases and J dropped 0 bases, with 9 bases sitting between them. The CDR3 nucleotides are TGTGCCAGCAGGGACTATAGCTCCTACGAGCAGTACTTC. Its translation is CASRDYSSYEQYF.